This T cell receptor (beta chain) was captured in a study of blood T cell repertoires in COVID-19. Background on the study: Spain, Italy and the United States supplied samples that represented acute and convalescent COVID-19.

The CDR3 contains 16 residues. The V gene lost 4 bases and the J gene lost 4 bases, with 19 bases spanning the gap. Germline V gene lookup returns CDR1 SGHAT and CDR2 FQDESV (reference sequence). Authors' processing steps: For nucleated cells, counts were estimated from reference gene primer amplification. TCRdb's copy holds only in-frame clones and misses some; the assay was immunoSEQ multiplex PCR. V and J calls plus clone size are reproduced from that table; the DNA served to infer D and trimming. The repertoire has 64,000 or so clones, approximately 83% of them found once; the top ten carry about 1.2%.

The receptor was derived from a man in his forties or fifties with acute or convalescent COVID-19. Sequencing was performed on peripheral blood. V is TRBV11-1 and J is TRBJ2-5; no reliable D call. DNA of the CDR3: TGTGCCAGCAGCTCGATAGCCTTTGGTAGCCGAGAGACCCAGTACTTC. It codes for CASSSIAFGSRETQYF.